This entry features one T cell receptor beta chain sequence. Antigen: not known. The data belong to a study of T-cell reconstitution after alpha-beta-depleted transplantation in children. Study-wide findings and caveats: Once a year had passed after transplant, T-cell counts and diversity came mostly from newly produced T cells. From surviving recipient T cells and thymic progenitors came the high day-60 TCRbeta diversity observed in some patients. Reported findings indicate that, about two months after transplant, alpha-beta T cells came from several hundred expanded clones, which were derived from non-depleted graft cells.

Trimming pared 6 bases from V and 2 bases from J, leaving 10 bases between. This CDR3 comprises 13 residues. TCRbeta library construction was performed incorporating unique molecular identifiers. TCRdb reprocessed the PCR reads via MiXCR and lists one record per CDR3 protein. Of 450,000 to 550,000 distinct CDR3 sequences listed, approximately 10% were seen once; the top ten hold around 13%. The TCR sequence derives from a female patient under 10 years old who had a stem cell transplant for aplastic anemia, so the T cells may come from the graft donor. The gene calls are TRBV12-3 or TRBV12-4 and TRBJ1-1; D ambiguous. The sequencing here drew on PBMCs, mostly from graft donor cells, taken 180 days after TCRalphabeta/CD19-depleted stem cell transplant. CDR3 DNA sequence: TGTGCCAGCAGACAGACGCTAAACACTGAAGCTTTCTTT. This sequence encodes CASRQTLNTEAFF.